The source of this T cell receptor (beta chain) is a study of T cells in Graves' hyperthyroidism and ophthalmopathy. This clonotype was seen many times. Amplification targeted TCR beta CDR3 regions from RNA transcripts. RT-PCR in the first round (using the HTBI primer set) targeted the TCR CDR3. In TCRdb, the multiplex PCR reads were re-called with MiXCR into one record per CDR3 protein. The top ten hold around 7.7% of the sample, which has some 770,000 distinct CDR3 sequences, around 17% seen once. Germline V lookup: CDR1 DFQATT, CDR2 SNEGSKA (reference sequence). Trimming took 7 bases from V and 2 from J, leaving 15 bases between them. This CDR3 is built from 13 residues.

Material for sequencing was blood. The clonotype was recovered from a man between 18 and 35 years old with Graves' hyperthyroidism. The rearrangement joins TRBV20-1 to TRBJ2-7; TRBD2 might be the D (7 bases). CDR3 sequence: CSVQRDITYEQYF. The CDR3 DNA reads TGCAGTGTTCAGCGGGACATTACCTACGAGCAGTACTTC.